This T cell receptor beta chain derives from a study of identical twins. TCRdb re-derived calls from the 5' RACE reads in MiXCR, one entry per CDR3 protein. Counted here are around 250,000 distinct CDR3 sequences, roughly 13% occurring once; the ten biggest clones make up under 4.5%. Trimming removed 4 bases from V and 3 bases from J; junction bases left unmatched: 8. CDR3 length: 15 amino acids. Germline CDR1 reads DFQATT; CDR2 reads SNEGSKA (reference sequence). The table lists this clonotype with a few counts. This sample also appeared in a second study, on yellow fever vaccine responses in identical twins.

The source of this sequence is a woman aged 18 to 35 in good health. The chain couples TRBV20-1 to TRBJ1-5; 8 bases agree with TRBD1. The source material was memory (CD45RO+) T cells sorted from blood. This CDR3 reads CSATPGTGVNQPQHF. The CDR3 DNA reads TGCAGTGCTACCCCTGGGACAGGAGTCAATCAGCCCCAGCATTTT.